This T cell receptor (beta chain) was obtained from a study of control samples from healthy donors and cancer patients. TCRdb keeps only in-frame clones here, not all; method: immunoSEQ multiplex PCR. This sample has over 85,000 clones; roughly 84% occur once, and the top ten carry 38%. The V end was cut by 2 bases, the J end by 2 bases, with 9 bases between. Germline CDR1 and CDR2: LNHDA and SQIVND (reference sequence). This CDR3 contains 14 residues. The sample taken for sequencing was PBMCs. The chain employs TRBV19 and TRBJ1-1; D unclear. The TCR was taken from a man in his sixties or seventies with lung cancer. CDR3 sequence (DNA): TGTGCCAGTAGTATAATTGGGTACAACACTGAAGCTTTCTTT. Protein sequence: CASSIIGYNTEAFF.